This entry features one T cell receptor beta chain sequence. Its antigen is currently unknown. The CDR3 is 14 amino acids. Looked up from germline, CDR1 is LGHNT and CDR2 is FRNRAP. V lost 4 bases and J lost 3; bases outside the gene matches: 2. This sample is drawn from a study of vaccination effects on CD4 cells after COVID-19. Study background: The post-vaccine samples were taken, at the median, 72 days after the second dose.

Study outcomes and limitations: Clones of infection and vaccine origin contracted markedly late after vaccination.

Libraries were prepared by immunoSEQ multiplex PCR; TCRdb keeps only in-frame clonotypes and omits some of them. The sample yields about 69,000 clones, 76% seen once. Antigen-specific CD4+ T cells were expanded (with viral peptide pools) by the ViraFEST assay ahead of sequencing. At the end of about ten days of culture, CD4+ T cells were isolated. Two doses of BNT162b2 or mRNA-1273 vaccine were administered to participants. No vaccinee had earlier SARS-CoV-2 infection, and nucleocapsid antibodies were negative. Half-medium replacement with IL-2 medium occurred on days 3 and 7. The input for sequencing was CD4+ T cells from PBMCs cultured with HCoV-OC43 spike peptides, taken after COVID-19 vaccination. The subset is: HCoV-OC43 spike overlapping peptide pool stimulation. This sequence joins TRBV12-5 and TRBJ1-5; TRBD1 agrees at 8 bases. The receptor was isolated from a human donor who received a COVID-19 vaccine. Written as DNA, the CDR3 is TGTGCTAGTGGTTGGGACAGGTTCAATCAGCCCCAGCATTTT. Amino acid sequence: CASGWDRFNQPQHF.